The 13 T cell receptor beta chains in this list originate from one sample, sequenced in a study of blood T cells in healthy people across ages. For the second PCR, which ran for roughly 7 to 11 cycles, a sample-barcoded 5' primer and a J-beta primer mix were used. TCRdb itself ran the 5' RACE reads through MiXCR, one entry per CDR3 protein. The sample shows approximately 690,000 distinct CDR3 sequences, around 38% of them seen only once. Sequencing was done on a sample of blood. The source is an elderly man in good health.

Concerning this clonotype itself: One junction end disagrees with the germline gene, perhaps due to a read error. The chain combines TRBV20-1 with TRBJ2-1, with D tentatively TRBD2 (6 bases). Looked up from germline, CDR1 is DFQATT and CDR2 is SNEGSKA (reference sequence). There are 15 residues in the CDR3. CDR3 region: CGASKAGFSYNEQFF. CDR3 sequence (DNA): TGCGGTGCTAGTAAGGCGGGGTTTTCCTACAATGAGCAGTTCTTC.

This chain joins TRBV27 and TRBJ2-7; TRBD2 aligns across 11 bases. Germline V lookup: CDR1 MNHEY, CDR2 SMNVEV (reference sequence). The CDR3 length is 16 residues. V gave up 6 bases and J gave up 1 base; unmatched junction bases: 8. The CDR3 region has the DNA TGTGCCAGCAGCACGATAGCGGGGGGGCAGTCCTACGAGCAGTACTTC. It encodes CASSTIAGGQSYEQYF.

This clonotype has ten or more counts. The genes are TRBV5-1 and TRBJ2-5; 10 positions match TRBD2. This CDR3 has 14 amino acids. The V segment lost 5 bases and the J segment 4 bases; nucleotides outside the gene matches: 5. Per germline, CDR1 SGHRS and CDR2 YFSETQ. CDR3 DNA sequence: TGCGCCAGCAGGGGCTCTAGCGGGGGAGAGACCCAGTACTTC. Translated, it gives CASRGSSGGETQYF.

This clonotype occurred a few times. The rearrangement joins TRBV21-1 to TRBJ1-5; the D call TRBD1 from the table was never checked on the DNA. TRBV21-1 is recorded as a pseudogene. The CDR3 loop spans 13 amino acids. CDR3 in amino acids: CASSPQGYQPQHF. The CDR3 nucleotides read TGTGCCAGCAGCCCCCAGGGTTATCAGCCCCAGCATTTT.

The chain recombines TRBV7-2 with TRBJ2-3; D perhaps matches TRBD1 (6 bases). The CDR3 contains 16 residues. V was cut by 3 bases and J by 1 base, with 14 bases left in between. The germline V gene has CDR1 SGHTA and CDR2 FQGNSA. CDR3 region: CASSFQMGHRTDTQYF. The CDR3 DNA follows: TGTGCCAGCAGCTTCCAAATGGGACACCGCACAGATACGCAGTATTTT.

Only a few counts were recorded for this clonotype. J is TRBJ1-5 and V is TRBV20-1; tentatively, D is TRBD1 (5 bases). V was cut by 0 bases and J by 1 base, with 16 bases left in between. CDR1 is DFQATT and CDR2 is SNEGSKA in the germline V gene (reference sequence). The CDR3 runs to 17 residues. The CDR3 is CSARDPSQGWSNQPQHF. The CDR3 coding sequence is TGCAGTGCTAGAGATCCCTCCCAGGGTTGGAGCAATCAGCCCCAGCATTTT.

The chain couples TRBV28 to TRBJ2-5, with D perhaps matching TRBD2 (5 bases). V dropped 4 bases and J dropped 0 bases, with 18 bases sitting between them. The CDR3 sequence is 17 residues long. Germline V gene sequence: CDR1 MDHEN, CDR2 SYDVKM. The CDR3 DNA reads TGTGCCAGCAGTTCCCGCCGGGGTCTAGGGAACCAAGAGACCCAGTACTTC. Its translation is CASSSRRGLGNQETQYF.

This clonotype was counted many times. The CDR3 is CASSLLLGETQYF. CDR3 bases: TGTGCCAGCAGCTTATTACTGGGGGAGACCCAGTACTTC. The rearrangement links TRBV7-2 to TRBJ2-5; D not certain. The V gene's germline CDR1 is SGHTA and CDR2 FQGNSA. The V gene lost 2 bases and the J gene lost 5 bases, with 9 bases spanning the gap. The length of the CDR3 is 13 residues.

This clonotype has more than one count but fewer than ten. V gene TRBV2 combines with J gene TRBJ2-3, with a weak D call TRBD2 (7 bases). The CDR3 has 14 residues. V lost 7 bases and J lost 4, with 15 bases in between. CDR1 is SNHLY, CDR2 FYNNEI, per germline. The CDR3 sequence is CASTLGGAADTQYF. The CDR3 nucleotides are TGTGCCAGCACCTTGGGGGGGGCGGCAGATACGCAGTATTTT.

This clonotype was counted a few times. The V and J genes are TRBV6-5 and TRBJ1-6; TRBD1 matches 9 bases. The junction had 11 bases not matched to a gene; V was cut back by 0 bases and J by 5 bases. This CDR3 region has 19 residues. CDR1 and CDR2 (germline): MNHEY, SVGAGI. CDR3 sequence reads: CASSYSKHQRTGDNSPLHF. In DNA, the CDR3 is TGTGCCAGCAGTTACTCGAAACATCAAAGGACAGGGGATAATTCACCCCTCCACTTT.

This clonotype was counted between two and nine times. The junction does not match germline at one end; this may be a read error. This chain links TRBV29-1 with TRBJ2-1; D gene unclear. The CDR3 extends over 12 amino acids. Germline V lookup: CDR1 SQVTM, CDR2 ANQGSEA. In DNA, the CDR3 is TGCAGCGTTGACGGCCTTTACAATGGGCAGTTCTTC. It yields the protein CSVDGLYNGQFF.

The chain couples TRBV15 to TRBJ2-2; D is unclear. V was cut by 0 bases and J by 3 bases, with 8 bases left in between. The CDR3 is 15 amino acids. Germline assignment: CDR1 LNHNV and CDR2 YYDKDF (reference sequence). The CDR3 region has the DNA TGTGCCACCAGCAGAGAGACATCAGACACCGGGGAGCTGTTTTTT. It yields the protein CATSRETSDTGELFF.

The chain carries TRBV29-1 and TRBJ2-7; 7 bases are shared with TRBD2. The trim removed 0 bases at V and 0 bases at J, leaving 8 bases unmatched. Germline V gene data show CDR1 as SQVTM and CDR2 as ANQGSEA. This CDR3 region has 16 residues. The CDR3 DNA reads as TGCAGCGTTGAAGAGGCTAGCGGAGGGGTCTCCTACGAGCAGTACTTC. Translating it yields CSVEEASGGVSYEQYF.